These T cell receptor beta chains were read from a single sample in a study of human T cells and chemical hapten exposure. TCRdb used MiXCR to reprocess the RACE reads, holding one entry per CDR3 protein. The sample consists of more than 35,000 distinct CDR3 sequences, 5.5% to 8% of them appearing once. The sample in question was whole blood, obtained in connection with sensitization to the hapten diphenylcyclopropenone (DPC). The receptor set was obtained from a woman aged 25 to 39 with alopecia areata. Some clones in this sample may be carry-over from other donors' samples. Each CDR3 is given with its conserved first and last residue. The D gene is left open where the match is weak. For some rows the clone size is stated as once, few or many, or as a class when expanded; others skip it.

TRBV2	-	TRBJ2-7	-	CASSGVEQYF	TGTGCCAGCAGTGGGGTCGAGCAGTACTTC
TRBV27	-	TRBJ2-3	-	CASSFLRSTDTQYF	TGTGCCAGCAGTTTCTTAAGAAGCACAGATACGCAGTATTTT
TRBV20-1	TRBD2	TRBJ2-1	many	CSARAPAGRNEQFF	TGCAGTGCTAGAGCCCCAGCGGGGCGCAATGAGCAGTTCTTC
TRBV29-1	-	TRBJ1-2	many	CSVEASGTNNYGYTF	TGCAGCGTTGAAGCCTCCGGGACGAATAACTATGGCTACACCTTC
TRBV10-3	TRBD2	TRBJ2-3	-	CAISGTSLRDTQYF	TGTGCCATCAGTGGGACTAGCTTGAGAGATACGCAGTATTTT
TRBV7-3	TRBD1	TRBJ1-6	many	CASSLMGRGNSPLHF	TGTGCCAGCAGCTTAATGGGCAGGGGGAATTCACCCCTCCACTTT
TRBV7-2	-	TRBJ1-6	-	CASSSYSNSPLHF	TGTGCCAGCAGCTCTTACAGTAATTCACCCCTCCACTTT
TRBV7-6	-	TRBJ2-7	-	CASSLFRDEQYF	TGTGCCAGCAGCTTATTCCGGGACGAGCAGTACTTC
TRBV28	TRBD1	TRBJ1-6	few	CASRDGTGFNSPLHF	TGTGCCAGCAGGGATGGGACAGGCTTTAATTCACCCCTCCACTTT
TRBV3-1	-	TRBJ1-2	few	CASSRSGYYGYTF	TGTGCCAGCAGCAGATCAGGGTACTATGGCTACACCTTC
TRBV6-5	TRBD2	TRBJ2-1	many	CASRRRDYLVDEQFF	TGTGCCAGCAGGCGCCGGGACTACCTTGTGGATGAGCAGTTCTTC
TRBV6-5	TRBD2	TRBJ2-5	many	CASSSLAGDETQYF	TGTGCCAGCAGTTCACTAGCGGGGGACGAGACCCAGTACTTC
TRBV6-6	-	TRBJ2-7	few	CASSFPPAGYEQYF	TGTGCCAGCAGTTTCCCCCCGGCAGGCTACGAGCAGTACTTC
TRBV19	-	TRBJ1-2	few	CASSISRDRGYTF	TGTGCCAGTAGTATTAGCCGGGATCGGGGCTACACCTTC
TRBV15	TRBD1	TRBJ1-1	few	CATSRAGTGNTEAFF	TGTGCCACCAGCAGAGCTGGGACAGGGAACACTGAAGCTTTCTTT
TRBV12-3/TRBV12-4	-	TRBJ1-2	many	CASTPDINYGYTF	TGTGCCAGCACCCCGGACATTAACTATGGCTACACCTTC
TRBV7-2	TRBD2	TRBJ2-1	few	CASSPGGAINEQFF	TGTGCCAGCAGCCCCGGGGGGGCCATCAATGAGCAGTTCTTC
TRBV24-1	-	TRBJ2-1	medium-sized	CATSDFPGSYNEQFF	TGTGCCACCAGTGATTTCCCGGGCTCCTACAATGAGCAGTTCTTC
TRBV4-2	-	TRBJ2-1	few	CASSQPRGQSYNEQFF	TGTGCCAGCAGCCAGCCCCGTGGGCAAAGCTACAATGAGCAGTTCTTC
TRBV7-3	-	TRBJ2-6	few	CASSLGSGANVLTF	TGTGCCAGCAGCTTGGGGTCTGGGGCCAACGTCCTGACTTTC
TRBV9	-	TRBJ2-3	many	CASSRSGSTDTQYF	TGTGCCAGCAGCCGATCGGGGAGCACAGATACGCAGTATTTT
TRBV20-1	-	TRBJ2-3	many	CSAQRTDTQYF	TGCAGTGCTCAACGCACAGATACGCAGTATTTT
TRBV19	-	TRBJ1-1	few	CASSFLYDGWGVNTEAFF	TGTGCCAGTAGTTTTCTTTACGACGGATGGGGAGTGAACACTGAAGCTTTCTTT
TRBV19	-	TRBJ1-5	many	CASSGRPNQPQHF	TGTGCCAGTAGCGGCAGGCCCAATCAGCCCCAGCATTTT